The 27 T cell receptor beta chains below all came from one sample that was sequenced in a study of technical replicates of blood from several donors. The data were produced by immunoSEQ multiplex PCR, yet TCRdb's version contains in-frame clones alone and is incomplete. The top ten clones hold about 0.37% of a sample with 75,000 to 85,000 clones, 95% of them seen once. The source material was T cells isolated from PBMCs. These TCRs come from a human donor in good health.

The chain links TRBV6-1 to TRBJ2-3; no definite D call. Deletions cut 2 bases from V and 5 bases from J, with 5 bases between. In germline, CDR1 is MNHNS, CDR2 SASEGT. CDR3 length: 12 amino acids. The CDR3 DNA reads TGTGCCAGCAGTGAAATTCGAGATACGCAGTATTTT. As protein: CASSEIRDTQYF.

V is TRBV15 and J is TRBJ1-2; TRBD1 matches at 7 bases. J lost 1 base, V lost 7 bases, and 9 bases had no gene match. The CDR3 sequence is 15 residues long. Germline V CDR1 and CDR2: LNHNV, YYDKDF (reference sequence). The chain's CDR3 is CATTSKGAYNYGYTF. DNA for the CDR3: TGTGCCACCACAAGCAAGGGGGCCTATAACTATGGCTACACCTTC.

The chain joins TRBV6-1 to TRBJ2-7; D ambiguous. V was clipped by 2 bases and J by 2 bases, with 7 bases between them. Looked up from germline, CDR1 is MNHNS and CDR2 is SASEGT. The CDR3 sequence is 13 residues long. In DNA, the CDR3 is TGTGCCAGCAGTGAAAACAGAGCCTACGAGCAGTACTTC. It translates to CASSENRAYEQYF.

This chain joins TRBV4-2 and TRBJ2-1; no clear D. CDR1 and CDR2 (germline): LGHNA, YNFKEQ. V dropped 3 bases and J dropped 5 bases, with 14 bases sitting between them. This CDR3 spans 15 amino acids. CDR3 sequence (DNA): TGTGCCAGCAGCCAGGAAGAGAGGTTGCACAATGAGCAGTTCTTC. Its translation is CASSQEERLHNEQFF.

The CDR3 spells CASSSPPTGTGYYEQYF. Here the CDR3 DNA reads TGTGCCAGCAGCTCTCCCCCGACCGGGACAGGGTATTACGAGCAGTACTTC. This chain links TRBV7-9 with TRBJ2-7; 9 nucleotides line up with TRBD1. The junction had 14 bases not matched to a gene; V was cut back by 4 bases and J by 4 bases. Germline loops: CDR1 SEHNR, CDR2 FQNEAQ (reference sequence). The CDR3 is 17 residues long.

This rearrangement joins TRBV7-6 to TRBJ1-1, with D maybe TRBD1 (6 bases). V lost 3 bases and J 2 bases, leaving 13 bases between the germline ends. Germline CDR1 and CDR2: SGHVS and FNYEAQ. The CDR3 is made up of 15 amino acids. For the CDR3, the DNA is TGTGCCAGCAGCTTTTCCCAGGGGCTAAACACTGAAGCTTTCTTT. Encoded protein: CASSFSQGLNTEAFF.

This sequence joins TRBV7-2 and TRBJ1-2; TRBD1 is a possible D gene (5 bases). This CDR3 has 13 residues. Germline lookup yields CDR1 SGHTA and CDR2 FQGNSA. V was pared by 3 bases and J by 4 bases, with 9 bases between. This chain's CDR3 is CASSLGPFYGYTF. The CDR3 DNA sequence: TGTGCCAGCAGCTTGGGGCCTTTCTATGGCTACACCTTC.

This clone showed up just once. The chain couples TRBV4-3 to TRBJ2-5; 9 bases map to TRBD1. Losses at the gene ends were 0 bases for V and 1 base for J; bases not matched to a gene: 9. Germline V gene data show CDR1 as LGHNA and CDR2 as YSLEER. The CDR3 is made up of 18 amino acids. The CDR3 here is CASSQDNLGTGIQETQYF. The CDR3 DNA sequence: TGCGCCAGCAGCCAAGATAACCTCGGGACAGGGATCCAAGAGACCCAGTACTTC.

The V and J genes are TRBV30 and TRBJ2-2; 9 positions match TRBD1. Germline trimming cut 5 bases from V and 1 base from J; bases unmatched to any gene: 2. CDR1 is GTSNPN, CDR2 SVGIG, per germline (reference sequence). The CDR3 has 14 residues. The DNA for the CDR3 is TGTGCCTGGCCGGGACAGGGGAACACCGGGGAGCTGTTTTTT. Translation: CAWPGQGNTGELFF.

The chain employs TRBV18 and TRBJ1-1; 8 bases agree with TRBD1. With V trimmed by 3 bases and J by 3 bases, 3 bases remained unmatched. The CDR3 extends over 14 amino acids. Germline values: CDR1 KGHSH, CDR2 LQKENI. The CDR3 sequence is CASSPQGADTEAFF. The DNA for the CDR3 is TGTGCCAGCTCACCTCAGGGGGCCGACACTGAAGCTTTCTTT.

V and J are TRBV5-1 and TRBJ1-2; the match to TRBD1 covers 8 bases. The V and J ends lost 3 bases and 8 bases, in that order; junction bases with no gene match: 6. This CDR3 has 13 residues. Germline CDR1 is SGHRS and CDR2 is YFSETQ. This chain's CDR3 is CASSYETGEGYTF. For the CDR3, the DNA is TGCGCCAGCAGCTATGAGACAGGGGAAGGCTACACCTTC.

The chain couples TRBV19 to TRBJ1-5, with TRBD1 identical over 8 bases. With 6 bases clipped from V and 6 bases from J, the junction kept 7 bases outside the gene matches. The CDR3 extends over 14 amino acids. Germline values: CDR1 LNHDA, CDR2 SQIVND (reference sequence). The CDR3 spells CASSPDRELQPQHF. As DNA, the CDR3 is TGTGCCAGTAGCCCGGACAGGGAGCTTCAGCCCCAGCATTTT.

This chain connects TRBV5-1 to TRBJ2-2, with D maybe TRBD1 (6 bases). CDR3 length: 13 amino acids. Germline lookup yields CDR1 SGHRS and CDR2 YFSETQ. The germline V and J ends were trimmed by 4 bases and 7 bases, with 11 bases remaining between them. CDR3 DNA sequence: TGCGCCAGCAGCGATATACAGGGCGGGGAGCTGTTTTTT. Residues: CASSDIQGGELFF.

The CDR3 sequence: CAGETSYEQYF. DNA of the CDR3: TGTGCCGGGGAGACCTCCTACGAGCAGTACTTC. The chain is built from TRBV2 and TRBJ2-7; weak D call: TRBD2 (5 bases). Germline CDR1 and CDR2: SNHLY and FYNNEI. V lost 11 bases and J lost 0, with 8 bases in between. CDR3 length: 11 residues.

Notes on this clone: Other DNA sequences in the same sample also yield this CDR3. The chain employs TRBV9 and TRBJ2-7; 10 bases line up with TRBD1. The length of the CDR3 is 15 residues. Germline V CDR1 and CDR2: SGDLS, YYNGEE. The J segment lost 4 bases and the V segment lost 0 bases, leaving 4 bases of the junction unmatched. The CDR3 region has the DNA TGTGCCAGCAGCGTAGGGGACAGGGGTGTGTACGAGCAGTACTTC. Its translation: CASSVGDRGVYEQYF.

The chain links TRBV6-9 to TRBJ1-3; 7 bases match TRBD1. Looked up from germline, CDR1 is MNHGY and CDR2 is SVAAGI. The CDR3 extends over 12 amino acids. The ends lost 6 bases at V and 15 bases at J; junction bases unmatched: 11. The CDR3 loop reads CASRTGLVGGYF. The CDR3 coding sequence is TGTGCCAGCAGGACAGGGCTAGTAGGCGGATATTTT.

The CDR3 bases are TGTGCCAGCGAAGCCGACAGGGTTTCGAGAGAGCAGTACTTC. It is translated as CASEADRVSREQYF. The chain is built from TRBV2 and TRBJ2-7; TRBD1 matches 7 bases. CDR3 size: 14 residues. The junction had 14 bases not matched to a gene; V was cut back by 8 bases and J by 7 bases. Per germline, CDR1 SNHLY and CDR2 FYNNEI.

The V gene is TRBV5-1, the J gene TRBJ1-1; tentatively, D is TRBD1 (6 bases). The V and J ends lost 2 bases and 0 bases respectively, with 11 bases between them. The germline V gene encodes CDR1 SGHRS and CDR2 YFSETQ. The CDR3 totals 15 residues. CDR3 sequence reads: CASSFEDRMNTEAFF. The CDR3 DNA is TGCGCCAGCAGCTTCGAAGACAGGATGAACACTGAAGCTTTCTTT.

This sequence joins TRBV5-1 and TRBJ2-7, with D unclear. The CDR3 length is 15 residues. The V end was cut by 0 bases, the J end by 1 base, with 11 bases between. The V gene's germline CDR1 is SGHRS and CDR2 YFSETQ. The CDR3 DNA reads TGCGCCAGCAGCTTGGATCGAGCGAAATCCTACGAGCAGTACTTC. This gives the protein CASSLDRAKSYEQYF.

J is TRBJ1-2 and V is TRBV7-9, with D uncertain. The CDR3 sequence is 16 residues long. The ends were cut back, 5 bases at V and 6 bases at J, with 22 bases in the middle. CDR1 is SEHNR, CDR2 FQNEAQ, per germline (reference sequence). The CDR3 protein is CASSPGEEARAHGYTF. The CDR3, as DNA: TGTGCCAGCAGCCCAGGCGAGGAGGCCCGAGCTCATGGCTACACCTTC.

The chain uses TRBV7-3 and TRBJ2-7, with a weak D call TRBD2 (6 bases). The CDR3 consists of 15 residues. Between the trimmed V and J ends, which lost 2 bases and 1 base, there was a span of 12 bases. Germline assignment: CDR1 SGHTA and CDR2 FQGTGA. The CDR3 coding sequence is TGTGCCAGCAGCTTAGATAGCGGAGGATCCTACGAGCAGTACTTC. Protein product: CASSLDSGGSYEQYF. The whole variable domain, filled in from reference TRBV7-3 and TRBJ2-7, reads GAGVSQTPSNKVTEKGKYVELRCDPISGHTALYWYRQSLGQGPEFLIYFQGTGAADDSGLPNDRFFAVRPEGSVSTLKIQRTERGDSAVYLCASSLDSGGSYEQYFGPGTRLTVT.

This chain connects TRBV7-7 to TRBJ2-3, with 7 bases identical to TRBD1. Germline V lookup: CDR1 SSHAT, CDR2 FNYEAQ (reference sequence). Germline trimming cut 3 bases from V and 2 bases from J; bases unmatched to any gene: 14. CDR3 length: 18 amino acids. CDR3 residues: CASSLSRDRGKDTDTQYF. Written as DNA, the CDR3 is TGTGCCAGCAGCTTGTCCCGGGACAGAGGCAAAGACACAGATACGCAGTATTTT.

In this sample, this clone turned up once. The genes are TRBV6-1 and TRBJ1-2, with D maybe TRBD1 (5 bases). Trimming stripped 7 bases from V and 6 bases from J, with 15 bases between. The CDR3 runs to 13 residues. Germline lookup yields CDR1 MNHNS and CDR2 SASEGT. The CDR3 sequence is CASTTSGGHGYTF. The DNA of the CDR3 is TGTGCCAGCACTACCTCGGGGGGTCATGGCTACACCTTC.

The chain links TRBV11-2 to TRBJ2-5; the match to TRBD2 covers 14 bases. CDR3 size: 16 residues. V lost 5 bases to trimming and J lost 5 bases; unmatched junction nucleotides: 7. CDR1 is SGHAT, CDR2 FQNNGV, per germline. Here the CDR3 DNA reads TGTGCCAGCAGCCCGCAGGGACTAGCGGGAGAGGAGACCCAGTACTTC. Encoded protein: CASSPQGLAGEETQYF.

The chain recombines TRBV5-6 with TRBJ1-5; possibly TRBD1 for D (6 bases). The germline V gene encodes CDR1 SGHDT and CDR2 YYEEEE. The V gene lost 7 bases and the J gene lost 7 bases, with 18 bases spanning the gap. CDR3 length equals 14 residues. The CDR3 loop is CASAQQGRRQPQHF. For the CDR3, the DNA is TGTGCCAGCGCACAACAGGGAAGGCGGCAGCCCCAGCATTTT.

The chain carries TRBV5-1 and TRBJ2-4; TRBD2 is a possible D gene (5 bases). Trimming took off 3 bases at V and 6 bases at J, with 7 bases between the two ends. Germline V gene sequence: CDR1 SGHRS, CDR2 YFSETQ. The CDR3 consists of 12 residues. In nucleotides, the CDR3 is TGCGCCAGCAGCTCGGACTCAAACATTCAGTACTTC. It codes for CASSSDSNIQYF.

The genes are TRBV7-6 and TRBJ2-2; no clear D gene. The ends were cut back, 1 base at V and 6 bases at J, with 12 bases in the middle. CDR1 is SGHVS, CDR2 FNYEAQ, per germline. The CDR3 covers 15 residues. The CDR3 sequence: CASSLGAWASGELFF. The CDR3 DNA reads TGTGCCAGCAGCTTAGGGGCATGGGCCTCCGGGGAGCTGTTTTTT.